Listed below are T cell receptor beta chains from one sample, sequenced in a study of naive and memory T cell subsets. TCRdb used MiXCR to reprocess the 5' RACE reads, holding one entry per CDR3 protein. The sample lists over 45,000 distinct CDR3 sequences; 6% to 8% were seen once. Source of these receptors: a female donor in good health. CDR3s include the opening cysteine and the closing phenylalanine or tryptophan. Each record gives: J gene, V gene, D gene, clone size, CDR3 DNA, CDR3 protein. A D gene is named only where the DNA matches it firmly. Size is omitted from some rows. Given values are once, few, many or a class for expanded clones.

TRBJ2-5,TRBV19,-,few,TGTGCCAGTAGTATCCCCGTGGGCCCGCAAGAGACCCAGTACTTC,CASSIPVGPQETQYF
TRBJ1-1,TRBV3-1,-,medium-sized,TGTGCCAGCAGCCGGACGGAGGTGAACACTGAAGCTTTCTTT,CASSRTEVNTEAFF
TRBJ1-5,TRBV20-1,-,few,TGCAGTGCTAGTCCCAGCCACGGAGGCAATCAGCCCCAGCATTTT,CSASPSHGGNQPQHF
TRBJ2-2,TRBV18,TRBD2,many,TGTGCCAGCTCGCCTACTAGCGGGGGAACCGGGGAGCTGTTTTTT,CASSPTSGGTGELFF
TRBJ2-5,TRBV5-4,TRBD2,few,TGTGCCAGCAGCTCCAAGACTAGCGGGGGGCTGGGGACCCAGTACTTC,CASSSKTSGGLGTQYF
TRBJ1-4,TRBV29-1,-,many,TGCAGCGTTGAAGTTGGGACACGGGGTGAAAAACTGTTTTTT,CSVEVGTRGEKLFF
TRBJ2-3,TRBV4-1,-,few,TGCGCCAGCAGCCAATTTTGGACAGATACGCAGTATTTT,CASSQFWTDTQYF
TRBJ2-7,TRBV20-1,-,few,TGCAGTGCTAGAGATCAGGCAGGGATCTCCTACGAGCAGTACTTC,CSARDQAGISYEQYF
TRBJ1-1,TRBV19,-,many,TGTGCCAGTAGCCTGCTTAACACTGAAGCTTTCTTT,CASSLLNTEAFF
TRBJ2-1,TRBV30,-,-,TGTGCCTGGAGTATTGTGGATGAGCAGTTCTTC,CAWSIVDEQFF
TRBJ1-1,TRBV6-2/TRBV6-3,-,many,TGTGCCAGCAGTTACTCAACGGAGAACACTGAAGCTTTCTTT,CASSYSTENTEAFF
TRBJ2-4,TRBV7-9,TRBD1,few,TGTGCCAGCAGCTTAGGTCTGGGACAGGGAATAGCCAAAAACATTCAGTACTTC,CASSLGLGQGIAKNIQYF
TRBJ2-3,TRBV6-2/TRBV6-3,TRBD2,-,TGTGCCAGCAGTTATTGGGCGGGAGACACAGATACGCAGTATTTT,CASSYWAGDTDTQYF
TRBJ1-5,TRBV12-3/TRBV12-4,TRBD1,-,TGTGCCTCGGCTAGGGGGACAGGGGGATTCAATCAGCCCCAGCATTTT,CASARGTGGFNQPQHF
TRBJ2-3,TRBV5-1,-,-,TGCGCCAGCAGCGTCCTCCCCGGGACTCCCAGCACAGATACGCAGTATTTT,CASSVLPGTPSTDTQYF
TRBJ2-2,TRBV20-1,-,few,TGCAGTGCTTCCTCCTCGCTCTTGAACACCGGGGAGCTGTTTTTT,CSASSSLLNTGELFF
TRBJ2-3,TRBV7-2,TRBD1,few,TGTGCCAGCAGCTTAATCTGGACAGGGGGTGCAGATACGCAGTATTTT,CASSLIWTGGADTQYF
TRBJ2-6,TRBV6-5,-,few,TGTGCCAGCAGTTACCGACCACTGGACGGGTATTCTGGGGCCAACGTCCTGACTTTC,CASSYRPLDGYSGANVLTF
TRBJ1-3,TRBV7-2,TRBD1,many,TGTGCCAGCAGCTTAGTTGGGACAGCGATTGGAAACACCATATATTTT,CASSLVGTAIGNTIYF
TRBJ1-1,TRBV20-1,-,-,TGCAGTGCGACACGTGAGGTCCTCACTGAAGCTTTCTTT,CSATREVLTEAFF
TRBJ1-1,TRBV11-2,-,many,TGTGCCAGCAGCTTTAGTATGGGCACTGAAGCTTTCTTT,CASSFSMGTEAFF
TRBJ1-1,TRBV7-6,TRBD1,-,TGTGCCAGCAGCTTACTGGGGACAGTTGAAGCTTTCTTT,CASSLLGTVEAFF
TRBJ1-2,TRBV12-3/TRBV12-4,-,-,TGTGCCAGCAACCCCCTCGCGAGGGGAGCTAACTATGGCTACACCTTC,CASNPLARGANYGYTF
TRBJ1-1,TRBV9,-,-,TGTGCCAGCAGCGTAGGGGTCGGGACGAACACTGAAGCTTTCTTT,CASSVGVGTNTEAFF
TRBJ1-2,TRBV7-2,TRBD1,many,TGTGCCAGCAGCTTTACCGGGACAGGGGCCGGCTACACCTTC,CASSFTGTGAGYTF